This T cell receptor beta chain was captured by sequencing in a study of beta chain features in type 1 diabetes. Overall study: The patients were much like the healthy donors in age, gender and cell yields. Sorted cells from all samples, numbering 107,917,701, were examined.

Germline V gene lookup returns CDR1 SNHLY and CDR2 FYNNEI. V lost 6 bases and J lost 7, with 7 bases in between. The CDR3 runs 11 residues. This clone has more than one count but fewer than ten. Its antigen is undetermined. What was sequenced were expressed TCRB transcripts, since all of the isolated RNA had been reverse transcribed. Generated by immunoSEQ multiplex PCR, the TCRdb table keeps only in-frame clones and is missing some. The sample records around 170,000 clones, about 10% being singletons. Study-wide results and caveats: Among type 1 diabetes patients, VDJ junctions had fewer insertions and more deletions. TCRB CDR3 length was moderately but significantly reduced in all four CD4+ subsets of Type 1 diabetes patients.

This receptor was identified in a woman aged 25-40 years with type 1 diabetes. V is TRBV2 and J is TRBJ2-1; tentatively, D is TRBD1 (5 bases). Specimen: central memory CD4+ T cells from blood. CDR3 residues: CASSNRNEQFF. The CDR3 DNA follows: TGTGCCAGCAGCAACAGGAATGAGCAGTTCTTC.